The clone carrying this TCR beta chain has only one observation. This entry comes from a study of blood T cell repertoires in COVID-19. Study summary: Spain, Italy and the United States supplied samples that represented acute and convalescent COVID-19. PBMCs, B-cell-depleted T cells, or T cells provided the cDNA or gDNA that made up the material.

The germline V gene has CDR1 SGHVS and CDR2 FQNEAQ. This CDR3 contains 15 residues. V shed 5 bases and J 7 bases; nucleotides not matched to a gene: 7. As processed by the authors: Using reference gene primer amplification, nucleated cell counts were estimated. The table came from immunoSEQ multiplex PCR; TCRdb's copy has only in-frame clones and leaves some out. That table supplies the V and J calls and clone size; D and trimming were determined from the DNA. The sample lists about 400,000 clones, approximately 90% occurring once. The chain is built from TRBV7-8 and TRBJ2-1; TRBD2 matches 11 bases. The receptor was derived from a woman in her thirties with acute or convalescent COVID-19. The sequenced sample consisted of peripheral blood. The CDR3 DNA follows: TGTGCCAGCAGCACCAGACTAGCGGGGCTTAATGAGCAGTTCTTC. It specifies CASSTRLAGLNEQFF. The complete variable domain, with remaining parts taken from reference TRBV7-8 and TRBJ2-1, reads GAGVSQSPRYKVAKRGQDVALRCDPISGHVSLFWYQQALGQGPEFLTYFQNEAQLDKSGLPSDRFFAERPEGSVSTLKIQRTQQEDSAVYLCASSTRLAGLNEQFFGPGTRLTVL.